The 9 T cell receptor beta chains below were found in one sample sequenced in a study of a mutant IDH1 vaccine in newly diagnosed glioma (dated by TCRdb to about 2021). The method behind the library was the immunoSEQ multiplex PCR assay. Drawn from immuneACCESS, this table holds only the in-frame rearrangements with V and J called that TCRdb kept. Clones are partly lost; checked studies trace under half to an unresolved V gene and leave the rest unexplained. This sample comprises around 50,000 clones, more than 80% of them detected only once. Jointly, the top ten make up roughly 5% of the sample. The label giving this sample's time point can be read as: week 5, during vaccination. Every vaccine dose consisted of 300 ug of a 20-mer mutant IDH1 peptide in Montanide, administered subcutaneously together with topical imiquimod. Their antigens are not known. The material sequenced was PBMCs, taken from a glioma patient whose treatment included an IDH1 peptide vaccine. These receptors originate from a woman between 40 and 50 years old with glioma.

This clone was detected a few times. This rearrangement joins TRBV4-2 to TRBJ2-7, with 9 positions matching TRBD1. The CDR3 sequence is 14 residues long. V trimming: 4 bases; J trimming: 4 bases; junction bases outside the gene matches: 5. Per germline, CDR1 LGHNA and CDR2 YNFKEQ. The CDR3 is CASSRPGQGYEQYF. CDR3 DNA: TGTGCCAGCAGCCGCCCGGGACAGGGATACGAGCAGTACTTC.

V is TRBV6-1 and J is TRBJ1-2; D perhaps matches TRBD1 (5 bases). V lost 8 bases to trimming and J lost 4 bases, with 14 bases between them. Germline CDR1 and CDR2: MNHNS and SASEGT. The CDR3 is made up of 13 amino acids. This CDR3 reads CASVWGGRYGYTF. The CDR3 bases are TGTGCCAGCGTCTGGGGGGGACGCTATGGCTACACCTTC.

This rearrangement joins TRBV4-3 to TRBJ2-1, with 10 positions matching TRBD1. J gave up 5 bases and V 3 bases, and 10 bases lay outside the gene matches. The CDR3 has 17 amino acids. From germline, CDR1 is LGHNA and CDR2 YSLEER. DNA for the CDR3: TGCGCCAGCAGCCACCTCCTGGGACAGGGGATGGACAATGAGCAGTTCTTC. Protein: CASSHLLGQGMDNEQFF.

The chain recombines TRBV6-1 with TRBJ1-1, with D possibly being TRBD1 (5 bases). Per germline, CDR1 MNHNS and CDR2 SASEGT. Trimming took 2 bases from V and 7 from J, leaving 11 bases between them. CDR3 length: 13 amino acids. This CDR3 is CASSEQDRGEAFF. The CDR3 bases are TGTGCCAGCAGTGAACAGGATAGGGGTGAAGCTTTCTTT.

The CDR3 here is CASGLYTLNTEAFF. In DNA form, the CDR3 reads TGTGCTAGTGGTTTATACACACTGAACACTGAAGCTTTCTTT. This sequence joins TRBV12-5 and TRBJ1-1; the D is unclear. The V end was cut by 3 bases, the J end by 0 bases, with 8 bases between. CDR1 and CDR2 (germline): LGHNT, FRNRAP. The CDR3 contains 14 residues.

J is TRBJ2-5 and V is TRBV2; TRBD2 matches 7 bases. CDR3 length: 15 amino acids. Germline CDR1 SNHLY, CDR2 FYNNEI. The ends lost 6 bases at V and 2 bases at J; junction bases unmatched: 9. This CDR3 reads CASRSGLKFQETQYF. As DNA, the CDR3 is TGTGCCAGCAGATCGGGACTAAAGTTTCAAGAGACCCAGTACTTC. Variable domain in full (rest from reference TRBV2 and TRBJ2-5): EPEVTQTPSHQVTQMGQEVILRCVPISNHLYFYWYRQILGQKVEFLVSFYNNEISEKSEIFDDQFSVERPDGSNFTLKIRSTKLEDSAMYFCASRSGLKFQETQYFGPGTRLLVL.

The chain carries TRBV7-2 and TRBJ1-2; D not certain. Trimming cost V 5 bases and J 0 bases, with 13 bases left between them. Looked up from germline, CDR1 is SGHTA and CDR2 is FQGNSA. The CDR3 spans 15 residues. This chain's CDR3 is CASSPIRATNYGYTF. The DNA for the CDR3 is TGTGCCAGCAGCCCAATTAGGGCCACTAACTATGGCTACACCTTC.

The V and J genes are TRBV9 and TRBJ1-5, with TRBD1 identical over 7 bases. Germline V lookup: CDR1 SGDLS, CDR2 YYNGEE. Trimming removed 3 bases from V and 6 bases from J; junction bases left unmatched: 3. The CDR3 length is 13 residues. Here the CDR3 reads CASSGRDSQPQHF. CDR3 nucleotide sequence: TGTGCCAGCAGCGGTCGGGACAGTCAGCCCCAGCATTTT.

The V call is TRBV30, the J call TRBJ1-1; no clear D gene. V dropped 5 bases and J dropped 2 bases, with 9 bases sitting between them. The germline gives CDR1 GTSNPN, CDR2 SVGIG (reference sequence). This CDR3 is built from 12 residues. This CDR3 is CAWVGPNTEAFF. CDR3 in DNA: TGTGCCTGGGTCGGTCCTAACACTGAAGCTTTCTTT.